The present TCR beta chain was sequenced within a study of molecular identifiers for immune sequencing clone quantification. This clonotype was seen many times. The germline V gene has CDR1 LGHNT and CDR2 FRNRAP. The germline V and J ends were trimmed by 7 bases and 10 bases, with 19 bases remaining between them. The CDR3 is 13 amino acids. In TCRdb, the PCR reads were re-called with MiXCR into one record per CDR3 protein. In the table there are some 320,000 distinct CDR3 sequences, about 22% of which are singletons. Sequenced input: naive CD8+ T cells from blood, with Jurkat cell RNA spiked in. The subset here: FACS-sorted CD8+CD4-CCR7+CD45RA+ naive T cells. The genes are TRBV12-5 and TRBJ1-1, with a tentative D call TRBD1 (6 bases). The clonotype originates from a human donor in good health. Some libraries in this study had Jurkat cell RNA spiked in. The CDR3 sequence is CASALGQGYAAFF. The DNA for the CDR3 is TGTGCTAGTGCCTTGGGTCAGGGGTATGCAGCTTTCTTT.